The 11 T cell receptor beta chains reported below all come from one sample, sequenced in a study of T cells in Graves' hyperthyroidism and ophthalmopathy. From RNA transcripts, TCR beta CDR3 regions were amplified. The HTBI set primed first-round TCR CDR3 RT-PCR. TCRdb fed the multiplex PCR reads into MiXCR, producing one record per CDR3 protein. The sample includes some 350,000 distinct CDR3 sequences, approximately 25% seen only once; the top ten take around 70%. What was sequenced was blood. These receptors were taken from a man in his forties or fifties with Graves' hyperthyroidism.

This clonotype occurred many times. V gene TRBV27 combines with J gene TRBJ1-1; unclear D gene. This CDR3 is 13 amino acids long. V was trimmed by 7 bases and J by 1 base, leaving 10 bases between them. The germline V gene has CDR1 MNHEY and CDR2 SMNVEV (reference sequence). The CDR3 sequence: CASTNRGNTEAFF. In DNA form, the CDR3 reads TGTGCCAGCACCAACCGGGGGAACACTGAAGCTTTCTTT.

This rearrangement joins TRBV10-2 to TRBJ2-5; weak D call: TRBD1 (6 bases). The CDR3 sequence is 13 residues long. Germline-derived CDR1 and CDR2 are WSHSY and SAAADI. Trimming pared 6 bases from V and 4 bases from J, leaving 12 bases between. The CDR3 reads CASSQTGSETQYF. The CDR3 region has the DNA TGCGCCAGCAGCCAAACAGGGTCAGAGACCCAGTACTTC.

This chain uses TRBV3-1 with TRBJ2-7, with TRBD2 matching 13 bases. The CDR3 loop spans 15 amino acids. The germline gives CDR1 LGHDT, CDR2 YNNKEL (reference sequence). The V and J ends lost 1 base and 5 bases, in that order; junction bases with no gene match: 2. The CDR3 nucleotides read TGTGCCAGCAGCCAAGGGACTAGCGGGAGCAACGAGCAGTACTTC. Protein product: CASSQGTSGSNEQYF.

Comment on this clonotype: A much more abundant neighbour one base away suggests this may be a read error. The gene calls are TRBV2 and TRBJ1-1; no definite D call. Germline assignment: CDR1 SNHLY and CDR2 FYNNEI. The CDR3 sequence is 12 residues long. Trimming removed 7 bases at V and 4 bases at J, with 10 bases between. CDR3 residues: CASKRGSTEAFF. The CDR3 coding sequence is TGTGCCAGCAAAAGAGGGAGCACTGAAGCTTTCTTT.

This clonotype has just a few counts. The chain joins TRBV20-1 to TRBJ2-5; TRBD1 matches at 11 bases. From germline, CDR1 is DFQATT and CDR2 SNEGSKA (reference sequence). V dropped 3 bases and J dropped 2; count of bases not matched to a gene: 8. This CDR3 is built from 16 residues. The DNA for the CDR3 is TGCAGTGCTAGTTTAACGGGACAGGGGGTACAAGAGACCCAGTACTTC. Protein product: CSASLTGQGVQETQYF.

The sample holds a few counts of this clonotype. The rearrangement joins TRBV6-2 or TRBV6-3 to TRBJ2-1, with 13 bases lining up with TRBD2. V shed 5 bases and J 3 bases; nucleotides not matched to a gene: 7. Germline assignment: CDR1 MNHEY and CDR2 SVGEGT. CDR3 length: 17 amino acids. The CDR3 reads CASSQRTSGSVYNEQFF. CDR3 coding DNA: TGTGCCAGCAGTCAGCGGACTAGCGGGAGTGTCTACAATGAGCAGTTCTTC.

This chain joins TRBV5-1 and TRBJ2-1; D gene unclear. Trimming took 2 bases from V and 5 from J, leaving 14 bases between them. The CDR3 length is 15 residues. The germline CDR1 and CDR2 sequences are SGHRS and YFSETQ. The CDR3 here is CASSFLGLPHNEQFF. Here the CDR3 DNA reads TGCGCCAGCAGCTTCCTGGGCTTGCCCCACAATGAGCAGTTCTTC.

This clonotype has a handful of counts. The V and J genes are TRBV29-1 and TRBJ1-2; TRBD1 is a possible D gene (5 bases). Between the trimmed V and J ends, which lost 6 bases and 5 bases, there was a span of 16 bases. Germline V gene lookup returns CDR1 SQVTM and CDR2 ANQGSEA. The CDR3 sequence is 13 residues long. CDR3 protein: CSVPGPTRYGYTF. The CDR3 DNA sequence: TGCAGCGTACCGGGACCGACGCGGTATGGCTACACCTTC. Based on the CDR3 plus reference TRBV29-1 and TRBJ1-2, the full variable domain is SAVISQKPSRDICQRGTSLTIQCQVDSQVTMMFWYRQQPGQSLTLIATANQGSEATYESGFVIDKFPISRPNLTFSTLTVSNMSPEDSSIYLCSVPGPTRYGYTFGSGTRLTVV.

This clonotype appeared many times. The chain combines TRBV28 with TRBJ2-5, with TRBD1 matching 7 bases. V was clipped by 7 bases and J by 2 bases; unmatched bases: 7. Germline lookup yields CDR1 MDHEN and CDR2 SYDVKM. The CDR3 contains 14 residues. The CDR3 sequence is CASTSWDRQETQYF. The CDR3 DNA reads as TGTGCCAGCACGTCCTGGGACAGACAAGAGACCCAGTACTTC.

At least ten counts were recorded for this clonotype. CDR3 in amino acids: CASTARRDPRSYEQYF. The CDR3 DNA sequence: TGTGCCAGCACGGCACGCCGGGACCCCCGTTCGTACGAGCAGTACTTC. The chain is built from TRBV2 and TRBJ2-7; D tentatively reads TRBD1 or TRBD2 (5 bases each). The CDR3 consists of 16 residues. Germline values: CDR1 SNHLY, CDR2 FYNNEI. Trimming shortened V by 7 bases and J by 4 bases, and 23 bases separated the two germline ends.

This clonotype has more than one count but fewer than ten. The V call is TRBV7-2, the J call TRBJ1-2; D remains ambiguous. V dropped 1 base and J dropped 6 bases, with 12 bases sitting between them. Per the germline V gene, CDR1 is SGHTA and CDR2 is FQGNSA. The CDR3 is 14 amino acids. The CDR3 bases are TGTGCCAGCAGCTTAGGAAGGGAATCCCATGGCTACACCTTC. Amino acids: CASSLGRESHGYTF.